A single sample is the source of the 23 T cell receptor beta chains below, sequenced in a study of beta chain features in type 1 diabetes. Reverse transcribing all isolated RNA meant expressed TCRB transcripts were sequenced. Libraries were prepared by immunoSEQ multiplex PCR; TCRdb keeps only in-frame clonotypes and omits some of them. The profile shows 40,000 to 45,000 clones, around 50% of them singletons. Source material: Tregs from blood. The receptors derive from a woman between 18 and 29 years old in good health.

This clone was observed a handful of times. This sequence joins TRBV7-9 and TRBJ2-3; D is unclear. CDR3 length equals 13 residues. V gave up 3 bases and J gave up 6 bases, with 10 bases separating them. The germline CDR1 and CDR2 sequences are SEHNR and FQNEAQ (reference sequence). Here the CDR3 DNA reads TGTGCCAGCAGCTTTGACGGCAGGGATACGCAGTATTTT. As protein: CASSFDGRDTQYF.

The CDR3 spells CAIPGSSYNEQFF. The CDR3, as DNA: TGTGCCATCCCAGGCAGCTCCTACAATGAGCAGTTCTTC. The chain couples TRBV7-9 to TRBJ2-1; D unclear. Trimming removed 10 bases at V and 0 bases at J, with 10 bases between. Per the germline V gene, CDR1 is SEHNR and CDR2 is FQNEAQ (reference sequence). This CDR3 region has 13 residues.

The V and J genes are TRBV6-5 and TRBJ2-7; perhaps TRBD2 as D (5 bases). CDR1 and CDR2 from the germline V gene are MNHEY and SVGAGI. This CDR3 has 13 residues. V was cut by 7 bases and J by 2 bases, with 12 bases left in between. The CDR3 region has the DNA TGTGCCAGCACCCGGACGGGAACCTACGAGCAGTACTTC. This codes for CASTRTGTYEQYF.

The chain carries TRBV5-6 and TRBJ2-7; D unresolved. CDR1 SGHDT and CDR2 YYEEEE come from the germline V gene. This CDR3 contains 11 residues. With 1 base removed from V and 6 bases from J, the gap between germline ends came to 5 bases. CDR3 bases: TGTGCCAGCAGCTTGTCTTCCGAGCAGTACTTC. Protein product: CASSLSSEQYF. The full variable domain, completed using reference TRBV5-6 and TRBJ2-7, is DAGVTQSPTHLIKTRGQQVTLRCSPKSGHDTVSWYQQALGQGPQFIFQYYEEEERQRGNFPDRFSGHQFPNYSSELNVNALLLGDSALYLCASSLSSEQYFGPGTRLTVT.

V usage is TRBV7-2 and J usage is TRBJ1-5; tentatively, D is TRBD1 (5 bases). This CDR3 spans 16 amino acids. Trimming cost V 1 base and J 4 bases, with 14 bases left between them. Germline V CDR1 and CDR2: SGHTA, FQGNSA. The CDR3 protein is CASSLEPSAGNQPQHF. The CDR3 DNA reads as TGTGCCAGCAGCTTAGAACCGTCGGCAGGGAATCAGCCCCAGCATTTT.

This sequence joins TRBV29-1 and TRBJ2-5; D perhaps matches TRBD2 (5 bases). The CDR3 totals 15 residues. CDR1 and CDR2 from the germline V gene are SQVTM and ANQGSEA. With 0 bases removed from V and 4 bases from J, the gap between germline ends came to 15 bases. This chain's CDR3 is CSVEDHLASTETQYF. The CDR3 coding sequence is TGCAGCGTTGAAGATCATTTGGCTAGCACAGAGACCCAGTACTTC.

This chain uses TRBV5-8 with TRBJ1-4, with TRBD1 as a possible D gene (6 bases). The CDR3 covers 15 residues. CDR1 is SGHTS, CDR2 YDEGEE, per germline. The V gene lost 8 bases and the J gene lost 7 bases, with 21 bases spanning the gap. The DNA for the CDR3 is TGTGCCAGTACCCTCACAGGGAGTTATGGTGAAAAACTGTTTTTT. Protein product: CASTLTGSYGEKLFF.

This clone was seen a handful of times. The V and J genes are TRBV5-1 and TRBJ2-2, with 7 bases matching TRBD2. Germline V gives CDR1 SGHRS, CDR2 YFSETQ. V was pared by 0 bases and J by 4 bases, with 3 bases of the junction left unmatched. The CDR3 has 15 amino acids. The CDR3 reads CASSLGSSGTGELFF. CDR3 DNA sequence: TGCGCCAGCAGCTTGGGTTCTAGCGGCACCGGGGAGCTGTTTTTT.

This chain uses TRBV28 with TRBJ1-5, with 11 bases matching TRBD1. Germline values: CDR1 MDHEN, CDR2 SYDVKM. This CDR3 has 16 amino acids. The trim removed 6 bases at V and 0 bases at J, leaving 4 bases unmatched. This chain's CDR3 is CASRGQGGLSNQPQHF. The CDR3 nucleotides read TGTGCCAGCAGGGGACAGGGGGGGCTTAGCAATCAGCCCCAGCATTTT.

The chain recombines TRBV18 with TRBJ2-7; 13 bases match TRBD2. Germline CDR1 reads KGHSH; CDR2 reads LQKENI. The V segment lost 5 bases and the J segment 2 bases; nucleotides outside the gene matches: 3. The CDR3 runs to 15 residues. The DNA of the CDR3 is TGTGCCAGCTCAGAACTAGCGGGAGGGCCCTACGAGCAGTACTTC. It specifies CASSELAGGPYEQYF.

The gene calls are TRBV29-1 and TRBJ2-1, with TRBD1 matching over 9 bases. This CDR3 is 13 amino acids long. Germline V gene sequence: CDR1 SQVTM, CDR2 ANQGSEA. The J segment lost 12 bases and the V segment lost 4 bases, leaving 10 bases of the junction unmatched. The CDR3 is CSVGGQGSVGQFF. The CDR3 nucleotides read TGCAGCGTTGGGGGACAGGGTTCCGTTGGGCAGTTCTTC.

The V gene is TRBV19, the J gene TRBJ2-7; TRBD2 aligns across 11 bases. CDR3 length equals 15 residues. CDR1 and CDR2 from the germline V gene are LNHDA and SQIVND (reference sequence). V shed 8 bases, J shed 2 bases, and the junction held 8 bases outside the gene matches. The CDR3 nucleotides read TGTGCCAGTGGGACTAGCGGTCTTCCAACCTACGAGCAGTACTTC. It is translated as CASGTSGLPTYEQYF.

The chain employs TRBV11-1 and TRBJ1-2, with 8 bases lining up with TRBD1. The V segment lost 5 bases and the J segment 6 bases; nucleotides outside the gene matches: 11. There are 15 residues in the CDR3. CDR1 is SGHAT, CDR2 FQDESV, per germline (reference sequence). Written as DNA, the CDR3 is TGTGCCAGCAGCCAGGACAGGGTACGAGGCGATGGCTACACCTTC. Translating gives CASSQDRVRGDGYTF.

This rearrangement joins TRBV13 to TRBJ2-5, with D possibly being TRBD2 (6 bases). This CDR3 is built from 15 residues. V lost 5 bases and J 2 bases, leaving 15 bases between the germline ends. Germline CDR1 and CDR2: PRHDT and FYEKMQ (reference sequence). The CDR3 loop reads CASSPHGGRQETQYF. CDR3 DNA: TGTGCCAGCAGCCCGCACGGGGGACGGCAAGAGACCCAGTACTTC.

The chain combines TRBV27 with TRBJ2-2; 14 bases are shared with TRBD2. The CDR3 extends over 17 amino acids. Germline CDR1 is MNHEY and CDR2 is SMNVEV (reference sequence). Trimming at V came to 10 bases and at J to 0 bases, leaving 7 bases not matched to a gene. In nucleotides, the CDR3 is TGTGCCACCCGGACTAGCGGGAGGACTGCGAACACCGGGGAGCTGTTTTTT. It translates to CATRTSGRTANTGELFF.

The gene calls are TRBV19 and TRBJ2-7; 10 bases agree with TRBD2. Per the germline V gene, CDR1 is LNHDA and CDR2 is SQIVND (reference sequence). The junction had 7 bases not matched to a gene; V was cut back by 5 bases and J by 0 bases. This CDR3 has 16 amino acids. As DNA, the CDR3 is TGTGCCAGTAGTGAGTCTAGCGGGAGCCTCTCCTACGAGCAGTACTTC. Translating it yields CASSESSGSLSYEQYF.

The rearrangement uses TRBV6-6 and TRBJ2-7; 7 positions agree with TRBD2. Germline-derived CDR1 and CDR2 are MNHNY and SVGAGI (reference sequence). The junction had 2 bases not matched to a gene; V was cut back by 7 bases and J by 5 bases. This CDR3 is 11 amino acids long. The CDR3 spells CASTSGDEQYF. In nucleotides, the CDR3 is TGTGCCAGCACCAGCGGGGACGAGCAGTACTTC.

This clone was seen a few times. V gene TRBV7-9 combines with J gene TRBJ1-1; a possible D gene is TRBD1 (6 bases). V was shortened by 7 bases and J by 5 bases, with 20 bases between the two germline ends. The germline V gene has CDR1 SEHNR and CDR2 FQNEAQ (reference sequence). This CDR3 comprises 15 residues. In DNA form, the CDR3 reads TGTGCCAGCATCCCAGGGAGGGGGGCAGGAACTGAAGCTTTCTTT. It specifies CASIPGRGAGTEAFF.

V is TRBV19 and J is TRBJ2-1; 8 bases are shared with TRBD2. The trim removed 5 bases at V and 4 bases at J, leaving 10 bases unmatched. This CDR3 region has 16 residues. The germline V gene has CDR1 LNHDA and CDR2 SQIVND (reference sequence). The CDR3 region has the DNA TGTGCCAGTAGTCCCCGGATGTTAGCGGGGTACAATGAGCAGTTCTTC. Amino acids: CASSPRMLAGYNEQFF.

The CDR3 here is CASSRTGPRPGNTIYF. The CDR3 region has the DNA TGTGCCAGCAGCCGTACAGGGCCCAGACCTGGAAACACCATATATTTT. The V and J genes are TRBV5-8 and TRBJ1-3; maybe TRBD1 (6 bases). CDR3 size: 16 residues. CDR1 SGHTS and CDR2 YDEGEE come from the germline V gene. V lost 4 bases and J 2 bases, leaving 16 bases between the germline ends.

The chain couples TRBV25-1 to TRBJ2-7; possible D gene TRBD1, 6 bases. The CDR3 is 14 amino acids. Germline V gene lookup returns CDR1 MGHDK and CDR2 SYGVNS. V lost 0 bases and J 1 base, leaving 7 bases between the germline ends. The CDR3 sequence is CASSEYRGSYEQYF. The CDR3 DNA reads as TGTGCCAGCAGTGAATATAGGGGGTCCTACGAGCAGTACTTC.

The gene calls are TRBV20-1 and TRBJ2-7, with D hard to call. V shed 6 bases and J shed 2 bases, with 5 bases lying between them. The CDR3 runs to 10 residues. Germline V gene lookup returns CDR1 DFQATT and CDR2 SNEGSKA (reference sequence). This CDR3 reads CSASTYEQYF. DNA of the CDR3: TGCAGTGCAAGCACCTACGAGCAGTACTTC.

CDR3 residues: CASSPMGLAGNNEQFF. The CDR3, as DNA: TGCGCCAGCAGCCCTATGGGACTAGCGGGCAACAATGAGCAGTTCTTC. The chain combines TRBV5-1 with TRBJ2-1; 12 bases match TRBD2. This CDR3 is 16 amino acids long. The J segment lost 5 bases and the V segment lost 4 bases, leaving 7 bases of the junction unmatched. Germline CDR1 SGHRS, CDR2 YFSETQ.